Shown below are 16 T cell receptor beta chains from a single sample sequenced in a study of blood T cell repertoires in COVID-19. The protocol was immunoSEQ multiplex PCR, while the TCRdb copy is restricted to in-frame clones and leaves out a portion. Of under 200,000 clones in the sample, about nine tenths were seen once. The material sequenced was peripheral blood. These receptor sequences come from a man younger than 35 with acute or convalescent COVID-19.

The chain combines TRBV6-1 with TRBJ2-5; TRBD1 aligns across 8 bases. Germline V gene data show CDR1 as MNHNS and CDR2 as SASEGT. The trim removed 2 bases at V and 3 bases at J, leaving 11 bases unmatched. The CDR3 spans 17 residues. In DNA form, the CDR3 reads TGTGCCAGCAGTGAAAAATCCACAGGGGGGCGAAAAGAGACCCAGTACTTC. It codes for CASSEKSTGGRKETQYF.

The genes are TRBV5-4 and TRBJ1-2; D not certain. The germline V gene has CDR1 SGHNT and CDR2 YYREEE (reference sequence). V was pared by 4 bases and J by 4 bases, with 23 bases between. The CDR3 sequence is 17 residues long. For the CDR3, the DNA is TGTGCCAGCAGCCCCCCCCCACTAGGTGGTAGAAGCTATGGCTACACCTTC. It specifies CASSPPPLGGRSYGYTF.

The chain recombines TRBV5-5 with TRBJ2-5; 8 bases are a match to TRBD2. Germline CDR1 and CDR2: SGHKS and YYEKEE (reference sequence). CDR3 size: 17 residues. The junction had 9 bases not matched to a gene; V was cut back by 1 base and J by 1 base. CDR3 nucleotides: TGTGCCAGCAGCTTGTGGAGGACCGGGGGGGCCCAAGAGACCCAGTACTTC. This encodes CASSLWRTGGAQETQYF. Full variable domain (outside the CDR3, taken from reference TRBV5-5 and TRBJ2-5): DAGVTQSPTHLIKTRGQQVTLRCSPISGHKSVSWYQQVLGQGPQFIFQYYEKEERGRGNFPDRFSARQFPNYSSELNVNALLLGDSALYLCASSLWRTGGAQETQYFGPGTRLLVL.

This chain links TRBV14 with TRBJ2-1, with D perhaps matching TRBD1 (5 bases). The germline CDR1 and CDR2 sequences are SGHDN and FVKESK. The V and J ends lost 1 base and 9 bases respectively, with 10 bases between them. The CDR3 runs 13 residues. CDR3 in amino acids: CASSQVGRREQFF. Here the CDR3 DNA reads TGTGCCAGCAGCCAAGTGGGGCGGCGTGAGCAGTTCTTC.

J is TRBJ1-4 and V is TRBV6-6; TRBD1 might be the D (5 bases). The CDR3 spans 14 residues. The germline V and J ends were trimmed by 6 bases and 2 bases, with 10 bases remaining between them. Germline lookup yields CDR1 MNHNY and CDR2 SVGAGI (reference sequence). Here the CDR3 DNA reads TGTGCCAGCAGACGGGGGGACACTAATGAAAAACTGTTTTTT. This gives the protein CASRRGDTNEKLFF.

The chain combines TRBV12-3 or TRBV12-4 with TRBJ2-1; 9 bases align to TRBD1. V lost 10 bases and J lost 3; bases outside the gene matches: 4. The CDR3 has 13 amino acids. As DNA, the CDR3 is TGTGCCACTCGACAGGGGGGCTACAATGAGCAGTTCTTC. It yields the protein CATRQGGYNEQFF.

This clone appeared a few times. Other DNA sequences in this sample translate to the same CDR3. The CDR3 bases are TGTGCCAGCAGCTTAGATCGGGGGGGAACCGGGGAGCTGTTTTTT. Translating gives CASSLDRGGTGELFF. This chain connects TRBV7-7 to TRBJ2-2; TRBD2 matches 8 bases. Trimming took 1 base from V and 5 from J; bases not matched to a gene: 3. The germline CDR1 and CDR2 sequences are SSHAT and FNYEAQ (reference sequence). The CDR3 totals 15 residues.

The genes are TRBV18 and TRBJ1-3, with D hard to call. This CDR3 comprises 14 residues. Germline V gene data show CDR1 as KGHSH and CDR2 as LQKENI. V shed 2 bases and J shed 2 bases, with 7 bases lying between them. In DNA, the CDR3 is TGTGCCAGCTCACCAGGGCTCGCTGGAAACACCATATATTTT. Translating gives CASSPGLAGNTIYF.

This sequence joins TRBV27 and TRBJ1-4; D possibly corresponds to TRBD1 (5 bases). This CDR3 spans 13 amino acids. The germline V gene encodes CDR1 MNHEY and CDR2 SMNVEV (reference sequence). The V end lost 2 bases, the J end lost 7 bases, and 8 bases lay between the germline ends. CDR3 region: CASSLRGGEKLFF. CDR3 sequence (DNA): TGTGCCAGCAGTTTACGCGGGGGTGAAAAACTGTTTTTT. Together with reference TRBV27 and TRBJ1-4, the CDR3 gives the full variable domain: EAQVTQNPRYLITVTGKKLTVTCSQNMNHEYMSWYRQDPGLGLRQIYYSMNVEVTDKGDVPEGYKVSRKEKRNFPLILESPSPNQTSLYFCASSLRGGEKLFFGSGTQLSVL.

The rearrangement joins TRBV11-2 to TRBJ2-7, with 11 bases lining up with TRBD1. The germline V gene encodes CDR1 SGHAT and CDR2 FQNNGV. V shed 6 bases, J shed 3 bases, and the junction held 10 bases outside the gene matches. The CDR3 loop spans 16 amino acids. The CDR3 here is CASSRTGGASGYEQYF. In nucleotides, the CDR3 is TGTGCCAGCAGTCGGACAGGGGGCGCGTCGGGCTACGAGCAGTACTTC.

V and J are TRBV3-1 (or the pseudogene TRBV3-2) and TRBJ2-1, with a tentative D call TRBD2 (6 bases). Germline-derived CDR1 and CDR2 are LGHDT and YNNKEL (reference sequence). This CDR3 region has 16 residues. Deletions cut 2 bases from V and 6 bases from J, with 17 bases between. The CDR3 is CASSQSRLVGSNEQFF. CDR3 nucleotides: TGTGCCAGCAGCCAATCCCGACTAGTAGGTAGCAATGAGCAGTTCTTC.

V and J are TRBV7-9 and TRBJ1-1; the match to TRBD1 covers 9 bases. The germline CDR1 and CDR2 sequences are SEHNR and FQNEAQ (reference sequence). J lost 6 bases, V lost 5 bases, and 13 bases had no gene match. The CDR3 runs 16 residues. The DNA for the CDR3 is TGTGCCAGCAGCGGGCCGGACAGGGGTGGAACGGCTGAAGCTTTCTTT. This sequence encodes CASSGPDRGGTAEAFF.

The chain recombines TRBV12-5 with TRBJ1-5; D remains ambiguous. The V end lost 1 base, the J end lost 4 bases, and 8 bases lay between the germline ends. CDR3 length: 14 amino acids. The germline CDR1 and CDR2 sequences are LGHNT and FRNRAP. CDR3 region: CASGLGPKNQPQHF. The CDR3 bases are TGTGCTAGTGGTTTGGGGCCGAAGAATCAGCCCCAGCATTTT.

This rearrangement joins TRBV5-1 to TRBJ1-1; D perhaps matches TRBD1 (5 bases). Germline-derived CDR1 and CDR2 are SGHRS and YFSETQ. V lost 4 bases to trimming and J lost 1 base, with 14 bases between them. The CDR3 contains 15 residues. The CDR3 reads CASSTGDSANTEAFF. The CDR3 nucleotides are TGCGCCAGCAGCACCGGGGACTCTGCGAACACTGAAGCTTTCTTT.

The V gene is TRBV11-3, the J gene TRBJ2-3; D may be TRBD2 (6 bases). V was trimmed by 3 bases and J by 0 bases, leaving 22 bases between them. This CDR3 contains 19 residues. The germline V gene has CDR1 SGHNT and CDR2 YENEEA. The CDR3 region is CASSFNSPLVAVSTDTQYF. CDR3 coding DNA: TGTGCCAGCAGCTTTAACTCCCCGTTGGTAGCGGTCAGCACAGATACGCAGTATTTT. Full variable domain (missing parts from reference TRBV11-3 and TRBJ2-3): EAGVVQSPRYKIIEKKQPVAFWCNPISGHNTLYWYLQNLGQGPELLIRYENEEAVDDSQLPKDRFSAERLKGVDSTLKIQPAELGDSAVYLCASSFNSPLVAVSTDTQYFGPGTRLTVL.

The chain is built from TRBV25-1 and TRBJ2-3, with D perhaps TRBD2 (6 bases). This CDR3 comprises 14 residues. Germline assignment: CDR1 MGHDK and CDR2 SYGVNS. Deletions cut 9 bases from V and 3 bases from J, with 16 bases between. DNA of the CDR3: TGTGCCAGTACGCTCGGGAGTTGGACAGATACGCAGTATTTT. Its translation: CASTLGSWTDTQYF.